Given below is one T cell receptor beta chain in context. Its antigen is undetermined. These data are taken from a study of cytomegalovirus exposure and HLA in healthy donors. Researchers ran the PCR with 60 Vbeta and 13 Jbeta primers. Measured with immunoSEQ multiplex PCR; TCRdb has only the in-frame clones, and not every one. The table records about 100,000 clones, more than 80% of them present only once. General study findings and limits: TCR association rates varied by HLA locus in a later analysis, with DRB1 highest and HLA-C lowest.

Germline V gene data show CDR1 as SEHNR and CDR2 as FQNEAQ (reference sequence). The CDR3 length is 14 residues. The ends lost 1 base at V and 10 bases at J; junction bases unmatched: 6. The source is a man aged 25-45 years in good health and CMV-seronegative. This chain connects TRBV7-9 to TRBJ1-1; 10 bases map to TRBD1. The specimen was PBMCs. CDR3 DNA: TGTGCCAGCAGCTTAGTTGGGACAGGGGTTCTAGCTTTCTTT. Residues: CASSLVGTGVLAFF.